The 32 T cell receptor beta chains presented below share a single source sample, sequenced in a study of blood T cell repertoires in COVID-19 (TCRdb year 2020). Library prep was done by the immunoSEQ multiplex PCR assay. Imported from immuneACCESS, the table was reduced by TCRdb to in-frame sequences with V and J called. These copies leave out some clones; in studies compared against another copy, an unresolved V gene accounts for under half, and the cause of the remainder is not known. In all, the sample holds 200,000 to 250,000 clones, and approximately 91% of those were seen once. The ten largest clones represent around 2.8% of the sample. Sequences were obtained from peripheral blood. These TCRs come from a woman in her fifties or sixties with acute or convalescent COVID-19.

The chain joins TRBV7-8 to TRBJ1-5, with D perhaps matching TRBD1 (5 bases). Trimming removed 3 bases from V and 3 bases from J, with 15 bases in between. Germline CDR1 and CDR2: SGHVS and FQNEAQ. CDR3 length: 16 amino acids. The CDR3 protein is CASSLERGIINQPQHF. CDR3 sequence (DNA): TGTGCCAGCAGCTTGGAAAGGGGAATAATCAATCAGCCCCAGCATTTT.

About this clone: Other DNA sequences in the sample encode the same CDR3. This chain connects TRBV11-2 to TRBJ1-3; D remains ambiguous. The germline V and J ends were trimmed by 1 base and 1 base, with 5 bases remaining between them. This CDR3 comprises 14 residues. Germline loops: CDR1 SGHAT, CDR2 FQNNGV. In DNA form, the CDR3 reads TGTGCCAGCAGCTTAGCCGGGTCTGGAAACACCATATATTTT. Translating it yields CASSLAGSGNTIYF.

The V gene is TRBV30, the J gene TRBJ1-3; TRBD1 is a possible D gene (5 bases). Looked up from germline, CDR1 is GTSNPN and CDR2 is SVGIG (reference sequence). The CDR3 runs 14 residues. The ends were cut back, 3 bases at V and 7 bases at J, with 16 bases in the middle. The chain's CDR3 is CAWRALGKGNTIYF. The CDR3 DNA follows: TGTGCCTGGAGGGCGCTGGGAAAGGGGAACACCATATATTTT.

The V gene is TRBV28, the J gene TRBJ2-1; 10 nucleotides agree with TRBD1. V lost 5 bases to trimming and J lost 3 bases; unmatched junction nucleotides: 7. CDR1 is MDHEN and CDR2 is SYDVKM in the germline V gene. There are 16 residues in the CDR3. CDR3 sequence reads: CASSALRTGGYNEQFF. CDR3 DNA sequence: TGTGCCAGCAGTGCCTTGAGGACAGGGGGCTACAATGAGCAGTTCTTC.

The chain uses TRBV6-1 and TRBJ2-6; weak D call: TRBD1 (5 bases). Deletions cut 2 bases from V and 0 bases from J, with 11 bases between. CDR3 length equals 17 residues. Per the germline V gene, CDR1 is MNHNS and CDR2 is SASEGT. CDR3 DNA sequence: TGTGCCAGCAGTGAATCCTACAGGCGCTCTGGGGCCAACGTCCTGACTTTC. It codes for CASSESYRRSGANVLTF.

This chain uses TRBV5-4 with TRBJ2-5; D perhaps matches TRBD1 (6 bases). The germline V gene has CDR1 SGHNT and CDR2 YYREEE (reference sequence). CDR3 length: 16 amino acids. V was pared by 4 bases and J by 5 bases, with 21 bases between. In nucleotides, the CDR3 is TGTGCCAGCAGCGGCCAAAACAGGGTTACTCAGGAGACCCAGTACTTC. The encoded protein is CASSGQNRVTQETQYF.

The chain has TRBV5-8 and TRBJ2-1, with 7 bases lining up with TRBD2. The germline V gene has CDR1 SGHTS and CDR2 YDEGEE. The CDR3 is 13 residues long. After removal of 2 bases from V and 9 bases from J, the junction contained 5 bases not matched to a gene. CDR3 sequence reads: CASSFLLAVEQFF. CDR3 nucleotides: TGTGCCAGCAGCTTTCTGCTAGCGGTTGAGCAGTTCTTC.

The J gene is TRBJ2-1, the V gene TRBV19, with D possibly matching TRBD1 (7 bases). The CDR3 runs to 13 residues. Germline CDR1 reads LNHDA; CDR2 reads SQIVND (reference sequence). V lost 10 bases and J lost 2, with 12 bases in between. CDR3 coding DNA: TGTGCCACCAGGGGGGTCGCCTACAATGAGCAGTTCTTC. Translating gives CATRGVAYNEQFF.

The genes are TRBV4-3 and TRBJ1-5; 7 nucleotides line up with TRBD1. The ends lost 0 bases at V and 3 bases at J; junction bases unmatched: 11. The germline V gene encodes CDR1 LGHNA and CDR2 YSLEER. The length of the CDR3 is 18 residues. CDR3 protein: CASSQEAGTVTTNQPQHF. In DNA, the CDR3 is TGCGCCAGCAGCCAAGAGGCCGGGACAGTGACGACCAATCAGCCCCAGCATTTT.

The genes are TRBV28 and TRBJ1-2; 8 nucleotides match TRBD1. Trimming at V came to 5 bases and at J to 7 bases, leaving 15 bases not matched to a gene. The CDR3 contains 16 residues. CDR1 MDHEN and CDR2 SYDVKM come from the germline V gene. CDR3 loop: CASSERPGQGGGGYTF. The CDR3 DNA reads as TGTGCCAGCAGTGAGAGACCAGGACAGGGCGGAGGTGGCTACACCTTC.

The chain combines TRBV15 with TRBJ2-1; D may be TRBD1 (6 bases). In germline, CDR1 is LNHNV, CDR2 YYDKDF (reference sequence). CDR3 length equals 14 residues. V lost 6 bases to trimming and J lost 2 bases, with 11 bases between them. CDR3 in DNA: TGTGCCACCAGTGGAGGACAGACCTACAATGAGCAGTTCTTC. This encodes CATSGGQTYNEQFF.

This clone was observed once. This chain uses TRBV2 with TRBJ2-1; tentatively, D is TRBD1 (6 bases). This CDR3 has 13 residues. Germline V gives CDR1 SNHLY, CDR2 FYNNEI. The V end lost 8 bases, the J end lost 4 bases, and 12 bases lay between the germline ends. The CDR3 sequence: CASVQGLYNEQFF. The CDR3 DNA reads TGTGCCAGCGTGCAGGGGCTTTACAATGAGCAGTTCTTC. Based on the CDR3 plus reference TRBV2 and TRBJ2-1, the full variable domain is EPEVTQTPSHQVTQMGQEVILRCVPISNHLYFYWYRQILGQKVEFLVSFYNNEISEKSEIFDDQFSVERPDGSNFTLKIRSTKLEDSAMYFCASVQGLYNEQFFGPGTRLTVL.

The CDR3 protein is CSVRGLNTEAFF. CDR3 bases: TGCAGCGTTCGAGGGCTGAACACTGAAGCTTTCTTT. The chain has TRBV29-1 and TRBJ1-1; D is uncertain. Trimming took 5 bases from V and 0 from J, leaving 7 bases between them. The CDR3 is made up of 12 amino acids. The V gene's germline CDR1 is SQVTM and CDR2 ANQGSEA.

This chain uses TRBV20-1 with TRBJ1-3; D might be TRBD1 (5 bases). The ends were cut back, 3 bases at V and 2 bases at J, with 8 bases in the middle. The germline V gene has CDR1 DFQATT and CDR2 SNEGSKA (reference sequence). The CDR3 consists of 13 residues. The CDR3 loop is CSASQGPGNTIYF. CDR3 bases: TGCAGTGCTAGTCAGGGCCCTGGAAACACCATATATTTT.

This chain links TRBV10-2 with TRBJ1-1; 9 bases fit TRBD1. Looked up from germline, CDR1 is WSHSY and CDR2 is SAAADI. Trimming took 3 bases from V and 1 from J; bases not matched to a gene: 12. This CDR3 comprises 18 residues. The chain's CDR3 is CASSEDPGQGGENTEAFF. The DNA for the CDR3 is TGCGCCAGCAGTGAAGATCCGGGACAGGGTGGGGAGAACACTGAAGCTTTCTTT.

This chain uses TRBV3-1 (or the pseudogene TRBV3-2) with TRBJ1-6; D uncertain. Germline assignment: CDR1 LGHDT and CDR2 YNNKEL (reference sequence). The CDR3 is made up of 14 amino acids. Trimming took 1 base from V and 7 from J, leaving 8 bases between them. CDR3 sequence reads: CASSQGFENSPLHF. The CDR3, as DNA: TGTGCCAGCAGCCAAGGTTTTGAGAATTCACCCCTCCACTTT.

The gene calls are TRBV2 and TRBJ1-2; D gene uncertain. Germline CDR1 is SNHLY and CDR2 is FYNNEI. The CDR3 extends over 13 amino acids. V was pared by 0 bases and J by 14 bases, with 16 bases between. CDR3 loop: CASSEAPLPAGTF. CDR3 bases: TGTGCCAGCAGTGAAGCGCCCCTTCCGGCGGGGACCTTC. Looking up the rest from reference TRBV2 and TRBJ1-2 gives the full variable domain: EPEVTQTPSHQVTQMGQEVILRCVPISNHLYFYWYRQILGQKVEFLVSFYNNEISEKSEIFDDQFSVERPDGSNFTLKIRSTKLEDSAMYFCASSEAPLPAGTFGSGTRLTVV.

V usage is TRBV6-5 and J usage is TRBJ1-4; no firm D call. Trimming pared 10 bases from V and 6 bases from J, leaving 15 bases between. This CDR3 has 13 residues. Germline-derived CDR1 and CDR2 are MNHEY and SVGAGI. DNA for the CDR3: TGTGCCACTACAGCTCCAGGCTATGAAAAACTGTTTTTT. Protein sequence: CATTAPGYEKLFF.

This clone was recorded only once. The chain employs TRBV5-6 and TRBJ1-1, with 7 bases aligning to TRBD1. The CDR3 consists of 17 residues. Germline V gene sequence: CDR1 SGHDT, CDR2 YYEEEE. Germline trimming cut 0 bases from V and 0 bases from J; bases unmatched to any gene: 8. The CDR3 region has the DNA TGTGCCAGCAGCTTGGTGAGAAAGGGGGCTTTGAACACTGAAGCTTTCTTT. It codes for CASSLVRKGALNTEAFF. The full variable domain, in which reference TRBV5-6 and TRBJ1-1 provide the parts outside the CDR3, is DAGVTQSPTHLIKTRGQQVTLRCSPKSGHDTVSWYQQALGQGPQFIFQYYEEEERQRGNFPDRFSGHQFPNYSSELNVNALLLGDSALYLCASSLVRKGALNTEAFFGQGTRLTVV.

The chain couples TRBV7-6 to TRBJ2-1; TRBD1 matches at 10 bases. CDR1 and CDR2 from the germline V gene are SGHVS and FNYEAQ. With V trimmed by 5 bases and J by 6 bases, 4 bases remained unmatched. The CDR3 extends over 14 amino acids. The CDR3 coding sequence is TGTGCCAGCAGCCGGGGACAGGGGATCAATGAGCAGTTCTTC. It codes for CASSRGQGINEQFF.

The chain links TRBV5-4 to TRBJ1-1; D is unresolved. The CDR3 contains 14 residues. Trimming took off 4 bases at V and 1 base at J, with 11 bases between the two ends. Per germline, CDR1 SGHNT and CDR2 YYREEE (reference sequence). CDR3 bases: TGTGCCAGCAGCCATCCTCGCGGGAACACTGAAGCTTTCTTT. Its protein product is CASSHPRGNTEAFF.

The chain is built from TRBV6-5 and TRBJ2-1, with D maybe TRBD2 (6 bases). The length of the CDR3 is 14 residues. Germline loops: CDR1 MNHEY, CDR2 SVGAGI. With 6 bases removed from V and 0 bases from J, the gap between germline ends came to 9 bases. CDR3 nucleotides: TGTGCCAGCAGGAGGGACTTCTCCTACAATGAGCAGTTCTTC. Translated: CASRRDFSYNEQFF.

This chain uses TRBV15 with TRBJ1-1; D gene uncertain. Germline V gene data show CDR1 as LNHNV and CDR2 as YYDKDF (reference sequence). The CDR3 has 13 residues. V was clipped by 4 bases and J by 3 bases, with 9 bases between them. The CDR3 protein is CATSIRRDTEAFF. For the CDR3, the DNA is TGTGCCACCAGCATCCGGCGGGACACTGAAGCTTTCTTT.

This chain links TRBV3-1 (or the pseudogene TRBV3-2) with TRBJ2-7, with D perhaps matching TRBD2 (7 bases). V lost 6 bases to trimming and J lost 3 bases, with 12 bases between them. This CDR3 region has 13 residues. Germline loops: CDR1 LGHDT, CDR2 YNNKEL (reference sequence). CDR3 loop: CASSGGAGYEQYF. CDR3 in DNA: TGTGCCAGCAGTGGGGGGGCGGGCTACGAGCAGTACTTC.

The CDR3 loop is CASSPTTLLSSGANVLTF. CDR3 in DNA: TGTGCCAGCAGCCCGACGACATTATTGAGCTCTGGGGCCAACGTCCTGACTTTC. This rearrangement joins TRBV7-9 to TRBJ2-6; D unclear. Trimming removed 5 bases at V and 0 bases at J, with 17 bases between. Germline V gene data show CDR1 as SEHNR and CDR2 as FQNEAQ (reference sequence). The CDR3 is made up of 18 amino acids.

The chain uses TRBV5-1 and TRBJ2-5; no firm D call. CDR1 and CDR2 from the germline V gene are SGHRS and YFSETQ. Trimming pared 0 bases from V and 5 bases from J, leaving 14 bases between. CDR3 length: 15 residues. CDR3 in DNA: TGCGCCAGCAGCTTGGTGCGGAGAAACGGGGAGACCCAGTACTTC. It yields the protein CASSLVRRNGETQYF.

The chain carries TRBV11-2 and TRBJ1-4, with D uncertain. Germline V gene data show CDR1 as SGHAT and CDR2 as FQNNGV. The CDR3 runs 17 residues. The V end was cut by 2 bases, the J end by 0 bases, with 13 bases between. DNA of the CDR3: TGTGCCAGCAGCTTACTTCTGGGCTCGACAACTAATGAAAAACTGTTTTTT. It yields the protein CASSLLLGSTTNEKLFF. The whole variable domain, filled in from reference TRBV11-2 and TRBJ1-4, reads EAGVAQSPRYKIIEKRQSVAFWCNPISGHATLYWYQQILGQGPKLLIQFQNNGVVDDSQLPKDRFSAERLKGVDSTLKIQPAKLEDSAVYLCASSLLLGSTTNEKLFFGSGTQLSVL.

The CDR3 bases are TGTGCCAGCAGCCCTCTGGGACTATCCACAGATACGCAGTATTTT. It translates to CASSPLGLSTDTQYF. The J gene is TRBJ2-3, the V gene TRBV5-6, with 7 bases lining up with TRBD2. The CDR3 covers 15 residues. CDR1 is SGHDT, CDR2 YYEEEE, per germline. The V and J ends lost 4 bases and 2 bases, in that order; junction bases with no gene match: 7.

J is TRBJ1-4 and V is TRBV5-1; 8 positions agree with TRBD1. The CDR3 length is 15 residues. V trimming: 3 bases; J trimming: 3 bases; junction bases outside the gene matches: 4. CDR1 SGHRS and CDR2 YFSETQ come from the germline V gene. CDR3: CASSSIQGANEKLFF. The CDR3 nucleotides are TGCGCCAGCAGCTCCATACAGGGGGCTAATGAAAAACTGTTTTTT.

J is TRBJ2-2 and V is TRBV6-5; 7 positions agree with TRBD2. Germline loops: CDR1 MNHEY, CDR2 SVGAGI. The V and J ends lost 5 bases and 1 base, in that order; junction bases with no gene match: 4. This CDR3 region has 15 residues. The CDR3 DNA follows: TGTGCCAGCAGTCACCGCGGGAGGAACACCGGGGAGCTGTTTTTT. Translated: CASSHRGRNTGELFF.

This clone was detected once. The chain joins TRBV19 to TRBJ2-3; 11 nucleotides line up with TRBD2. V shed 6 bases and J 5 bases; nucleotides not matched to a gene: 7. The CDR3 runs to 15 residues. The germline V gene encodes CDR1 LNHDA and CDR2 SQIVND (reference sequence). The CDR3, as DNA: TGTGCCAGTAGCGTAGCGGGAGGGCCAAGAGATACGCAGTATTTT. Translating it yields CASSVAGGPRDTQYF. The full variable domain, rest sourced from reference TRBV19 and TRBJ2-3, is DGGITQSPKYLFRKEGQNVTLSCEQNLNHDAMYWYRQDPGQGLRLIYYSQIVNDFQKGDIAEGYSVSREKKESFPLTVTSAQKNPTAFYLCASSVAGGPRDTQYFGPGTRLTVL.

The DNA for the CDR3 is TGTGCCAGTAGTACCCCGGGGACAGGGTATGGCTACACCTTC. It yields the protein CASSTPGTGYGYTF. The rearrangement joins TRBV19 to TRBJ1-2, with 9 bases that match TRBD1. Per germline, CDR1 LNHDA and CDR2 SQIVND (reference sequence). This CDR3 region has 14 residues. V lost 4 bases, J lost 5 bases, and 5 bases stayed unmatched.